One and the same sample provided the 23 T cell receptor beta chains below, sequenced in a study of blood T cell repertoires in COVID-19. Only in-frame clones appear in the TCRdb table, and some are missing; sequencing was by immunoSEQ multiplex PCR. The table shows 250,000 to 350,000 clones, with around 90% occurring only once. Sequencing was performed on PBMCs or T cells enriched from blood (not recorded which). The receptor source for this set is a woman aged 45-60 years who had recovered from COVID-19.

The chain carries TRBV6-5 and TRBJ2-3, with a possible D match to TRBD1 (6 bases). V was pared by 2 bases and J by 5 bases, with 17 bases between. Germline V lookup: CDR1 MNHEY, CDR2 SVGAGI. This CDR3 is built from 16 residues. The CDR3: CASSYQVRGRKDTQYF. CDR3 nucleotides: TGTGCCAGCAGTTACCAGGTCAGGGGTCGCAAAGATACGCAGTATTTT.

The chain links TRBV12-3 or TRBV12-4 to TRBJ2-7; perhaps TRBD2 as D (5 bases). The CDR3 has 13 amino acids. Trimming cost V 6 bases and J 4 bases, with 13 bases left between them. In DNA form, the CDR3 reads TGTGCCAGCAGATCGGACTCAAATTACGAGCAGTACTTC. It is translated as CASRSDSNYEQYF.

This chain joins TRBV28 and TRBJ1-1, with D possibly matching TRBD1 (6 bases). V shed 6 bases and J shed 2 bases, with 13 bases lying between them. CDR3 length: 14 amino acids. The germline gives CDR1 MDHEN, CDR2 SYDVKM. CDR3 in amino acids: CASRVDRTNTEAFF. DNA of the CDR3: TGTGCCAGCAGGGTTGACAGGACAAACACTGAAGCTTTCTTT.

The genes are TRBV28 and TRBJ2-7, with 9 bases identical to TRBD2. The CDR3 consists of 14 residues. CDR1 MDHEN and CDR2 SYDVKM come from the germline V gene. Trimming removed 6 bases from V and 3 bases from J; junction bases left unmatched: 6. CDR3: CASSALSGGYEQYF. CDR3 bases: TGTGCCAGCAGCGCTCTTAGCGGGGGCTACGAGCAGTACTTC.

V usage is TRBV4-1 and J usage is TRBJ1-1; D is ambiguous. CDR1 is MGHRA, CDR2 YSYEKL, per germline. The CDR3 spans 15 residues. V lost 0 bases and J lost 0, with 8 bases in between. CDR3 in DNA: TGCGCCAGCAGCCAAGATCTTCCAGTGAACACTGAAGCTTTCTTT. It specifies CASSQDLPVNTEAFF.

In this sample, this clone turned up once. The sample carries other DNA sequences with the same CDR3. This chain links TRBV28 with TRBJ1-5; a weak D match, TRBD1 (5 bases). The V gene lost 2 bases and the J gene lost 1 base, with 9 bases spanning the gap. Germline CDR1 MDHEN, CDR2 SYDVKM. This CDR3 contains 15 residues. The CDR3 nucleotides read TGTGCCAGCAGTTTAGGCAGGGCGAGCAATCAGCCCCAGCATTTT. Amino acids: CASSLGRASNQPQHF. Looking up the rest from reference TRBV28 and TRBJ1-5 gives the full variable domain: DVKVTQSSRYLVKRTGEKVFLECVQDMDHENMFWYRQDPGLGLRLIYFSYDVKMKEKGDIPEGYSVSREKKERFSLILESASTNQTSMYLCASSLGRASNQPQHFGDGTRLSIL.

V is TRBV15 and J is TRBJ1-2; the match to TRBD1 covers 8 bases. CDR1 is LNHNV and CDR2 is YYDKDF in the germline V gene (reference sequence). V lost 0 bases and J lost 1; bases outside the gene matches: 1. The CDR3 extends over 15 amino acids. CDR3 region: CATSREDRDNYGYTF. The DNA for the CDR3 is TGTGCCACCAGCAGAGAGGACAGGGATAACTATGGCTACACCTTC.

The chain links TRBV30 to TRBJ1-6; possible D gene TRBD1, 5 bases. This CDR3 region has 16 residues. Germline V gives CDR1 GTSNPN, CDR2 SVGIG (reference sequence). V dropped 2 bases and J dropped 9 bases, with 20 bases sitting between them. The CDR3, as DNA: TGTGCCTGGAGTTCCCAAGCCCTGCTGGGGGGTTCACCCCTCCACTTT. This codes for CAWSSQALLGGSPLHF. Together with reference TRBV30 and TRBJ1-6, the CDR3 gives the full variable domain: SQTIHQWPATLVQPVGSPLSLECTVEGTSNPNLYWYRQAAGRGLQLLFYSVGIGQISSEVPQNLSASRPQDRQFILSSKKLLLSDSGFYLCAWSSQALLGGSPLHFGNGTRLTVT.

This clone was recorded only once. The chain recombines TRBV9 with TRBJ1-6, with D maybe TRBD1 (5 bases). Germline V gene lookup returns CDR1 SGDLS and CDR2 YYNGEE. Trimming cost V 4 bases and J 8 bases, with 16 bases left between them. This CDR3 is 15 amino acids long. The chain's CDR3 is CASSKAGSGHSPLHF. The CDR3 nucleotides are TGTGCCAGCAGCAAGGCGGGGTCAGGGCATTCACCCCTCCACTTT.

CDR3 loop: CASSRSRGSNTGELFF. The CDR3 region has the DNA TGTGCCAGCTCACGAAGCAGGGGTTCGAACACCGGGGAGCTGTTTTTT. The V call is TRBV18, the J call TRBJ2-2, with D possibly matching TRBD1 (6 bases). The CDR3 sequence is 16 residues long. V was shortened by 4 bases and J by 0 bases, with 12 bases between the two germline ends. The V gene's germline CDR1 is KGHSH and CDR2 LQKENI.

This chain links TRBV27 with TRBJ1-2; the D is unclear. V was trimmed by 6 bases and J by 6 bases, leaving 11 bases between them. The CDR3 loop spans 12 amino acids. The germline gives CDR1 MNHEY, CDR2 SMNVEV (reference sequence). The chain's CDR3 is CASSDNRDGYTF. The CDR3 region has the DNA TGTGCCAGCAGCGACAACCGAGATGGCTACACCTTC.

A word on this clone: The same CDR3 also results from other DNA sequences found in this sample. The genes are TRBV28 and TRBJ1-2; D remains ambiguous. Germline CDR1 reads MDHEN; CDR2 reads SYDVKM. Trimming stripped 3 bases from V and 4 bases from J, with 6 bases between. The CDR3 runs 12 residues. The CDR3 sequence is CASSFRGYGYTF. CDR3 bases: TGTGCCAGCAGTTTCCGCGGCTATGGCTACACCTTC.

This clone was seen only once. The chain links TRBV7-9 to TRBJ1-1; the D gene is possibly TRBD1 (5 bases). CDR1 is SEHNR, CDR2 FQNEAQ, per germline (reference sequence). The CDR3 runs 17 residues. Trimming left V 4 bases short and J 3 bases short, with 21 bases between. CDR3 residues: CASSSSGGRVIDTEAFF. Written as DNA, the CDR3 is TGTGCCAGCAGCTCTAGCGGGGGGAGGGTGATCGACACTGAAGCTTTCTTT.

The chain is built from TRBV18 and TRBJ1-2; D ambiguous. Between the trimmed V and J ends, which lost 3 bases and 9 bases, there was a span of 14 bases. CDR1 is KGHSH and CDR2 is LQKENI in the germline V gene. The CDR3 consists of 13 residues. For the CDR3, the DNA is TGTGCCAGCTCACCGACTCTCGGTCAGAGCTACACCTTC. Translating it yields CASSPTLGQSYTF.

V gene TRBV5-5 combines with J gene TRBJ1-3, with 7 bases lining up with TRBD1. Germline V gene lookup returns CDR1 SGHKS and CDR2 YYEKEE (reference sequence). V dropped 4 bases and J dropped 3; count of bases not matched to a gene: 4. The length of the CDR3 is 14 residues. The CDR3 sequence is CASSRTGDGNTIYF. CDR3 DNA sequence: TGTGCCAGCAGCCGAACAGGGGATGGAAACACCATATATTTT.

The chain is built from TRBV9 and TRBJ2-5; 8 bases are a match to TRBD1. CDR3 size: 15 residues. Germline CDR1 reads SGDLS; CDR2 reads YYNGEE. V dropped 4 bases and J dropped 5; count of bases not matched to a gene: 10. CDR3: CASSPGQGRSETQYF. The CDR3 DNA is TGTGCCAGCAGCCCCGGACAGGGAAGGTCGGAGACCCAGTACTTC. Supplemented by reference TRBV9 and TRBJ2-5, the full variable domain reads DSGVTQTPKHLITATGQRVTLRCSPRSGDLSVYWYQQSLDQGLQFLIQYYNGEERAKGNILERFSAQQFPDLHSELNLSSLELGDSALYFCASSPGQGRSETQYFGPGTRLLVL.

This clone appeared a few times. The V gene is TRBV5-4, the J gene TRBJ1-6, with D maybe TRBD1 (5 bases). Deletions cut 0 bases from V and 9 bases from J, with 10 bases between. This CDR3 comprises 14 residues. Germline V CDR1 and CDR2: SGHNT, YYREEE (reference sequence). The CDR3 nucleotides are TGTGCCAGCAGCTTGGCCACAGGCGGTTCACCCCTCCACTTT. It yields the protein CASSLATGGSPLHF.

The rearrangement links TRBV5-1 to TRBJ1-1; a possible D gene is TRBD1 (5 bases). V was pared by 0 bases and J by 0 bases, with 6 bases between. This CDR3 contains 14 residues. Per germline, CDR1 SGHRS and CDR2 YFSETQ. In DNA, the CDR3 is TGCGCCAGCAGCTTGGGCAGGGTGAACACTGAAGCTTTCTTT. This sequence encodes CASSLGRVNTEAFF.

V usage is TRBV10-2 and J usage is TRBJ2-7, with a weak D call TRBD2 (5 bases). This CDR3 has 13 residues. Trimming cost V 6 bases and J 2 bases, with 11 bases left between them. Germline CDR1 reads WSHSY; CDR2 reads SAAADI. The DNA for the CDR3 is TGCGCCAGCAGCCCGGGAACCGCCTACGAGCAGTACTTC. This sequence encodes CASSPGTAYEQYF.

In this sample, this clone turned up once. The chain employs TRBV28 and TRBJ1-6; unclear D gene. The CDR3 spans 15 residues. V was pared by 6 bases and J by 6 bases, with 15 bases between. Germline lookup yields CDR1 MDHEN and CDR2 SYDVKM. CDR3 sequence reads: CASRDGGGLNSPLHF. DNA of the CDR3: TGTGCCAGCAGGGACGGTGGAGGCCTTAATTCACCCCTCCACTTT. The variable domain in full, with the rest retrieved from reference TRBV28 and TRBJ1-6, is DVKVTQSSRYLVKRTGEKVFLECVQDMDHENMFWYRQDPGLGLRLIYFSYDVKMKEKGDIPEGYSVSREKKERFSLILESASTNQTSMYLCASRDGGGLNSPLHFGNGTRLTVT.

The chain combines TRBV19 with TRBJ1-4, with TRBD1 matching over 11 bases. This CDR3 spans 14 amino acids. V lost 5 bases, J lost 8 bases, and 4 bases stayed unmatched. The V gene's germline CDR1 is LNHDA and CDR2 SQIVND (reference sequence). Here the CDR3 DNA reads TGTGCCAGTAGTGCCGGGACAGGGGGGGAAAAACTGTTTTTT. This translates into CASSAGTGGEKLFF.

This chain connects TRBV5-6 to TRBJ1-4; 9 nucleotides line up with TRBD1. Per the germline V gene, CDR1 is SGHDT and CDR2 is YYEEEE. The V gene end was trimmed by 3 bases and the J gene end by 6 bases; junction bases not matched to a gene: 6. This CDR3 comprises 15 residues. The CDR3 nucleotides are TGTGCCAGCAGCTCGCGAGGGACAGGGTATGAAAAACTGTTTTTT. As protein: CASSSRGTGYEKLFF.

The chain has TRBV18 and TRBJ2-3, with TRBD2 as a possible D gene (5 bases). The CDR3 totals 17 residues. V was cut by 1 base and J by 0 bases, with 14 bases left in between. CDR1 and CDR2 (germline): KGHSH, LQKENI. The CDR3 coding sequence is TGTGCCAGCTCACCACTCGGCAGGAGCGGAAGCACAGATACGCAGTATTTT. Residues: CASSPLGRSGSTDTQYF.